The 30 T cell receptor beta chains in this list originate from one sample, sequenced in a study of blood T cells in healthy people across ages (dated by TCRdb to 2014 to 2015). Libraries were made using 5' RACE. The sequencing machine was an Illumina HiSeq 2500. A second about 7 to 11 cycle PCR used a sample-barcoded 5' primer and a J-beta primer mix. TCRdb trimmed public reads at Q25 via fastp, called clones via MiXCR and kept in-frame beta chains. For every CDR3 protein sequence, its rows merge into one entry that carries the most common genes and DNA. Within this sample are 700,000 to 800,000 distinct CDR3 sequences, with 43% of them counted one time only. Together, the top ten hold 20% to 25% of the sample. Sequenced sample: blood. These receptors originate from a woman aged 60 to 75 in good health.

There are a few counts of this clonotype. This chain links TRBV6-6 with TRBJ2-1; D assignment may be TRBD1 or TRBD2 (6 bases each). The CDR3 has 15 residues. Germline V gives CDR1 MNHNY, CDR2 SVGAGI (reference sequence). Trimming pared 4 bases from V and 8 bases from J, leaving 18 bases between. In DNA form, the CDR3 reads TGTGCCAGCAGTTTCCGGGTTGAAGGGGGGCATGAGCAGTTCTTC. It translates to CASSFRVEGGHEQFF.

V usage is TRBV7-6 and J usage is TRBJ2-7; D perhaps matches TRBD2 (6 bases). V was shortened by 8 bases and J by 7 bases, with 12 bases between the two germline ends. The length of the CDR3 is 11 residues. Germline loops: CDR1 SGHVS, CDR2 FNYEAQ. CDR3 loop: CASGRGREQYF. The CDR3 bases are TGTGCCAGCGGGAGAGGGAGGGAGCAGTACTTC.

The DNA for the CDR3 is TGCGCCAGCAGCTCCACCCTCGGACAGGGCCGCAATGAGCAGTACTTC. Protein sequence: CASSSTLGQGRNEQYF. The rearrangement joins TRBV5-1 to TRBJ2-5; 8 bases align to TRBD1. Germline CDR1 reads SGHRS; CDR2 reads YFSETQ. CDR3 length equals 16 residues. V lost 3 bases, J lost 11 bases, and 18 bases stayed unmatched.

This chain joins TRBV4-2 and TRBJ1-2, with 7 bases that match TRBD1. Losses at the gene ends were 1 base for V and 2 bases for J; bases not matched to a gene: 7. Per germline, CDR1 LGHNA and CDR2 YNFKEQ. The CDR3 is 16 amino acids. The CDR3: CASSQAGQRENYGYTF. The DNA of the CDR3 is TGTGCCAGCAGCCAAGCGGGACAGAGGGAAAACTATGGCTACACCTTC.

The chain uses TRBV7-9 and TRBJ2-4, with unresolved D. This CDR3 comprises 14 residues. The V gene's germline CDR1 is SEHNR and CDR2 FQNEAQ (reference sequence). The V and J ends lost 5 bases and 6 bases respectively, with 14 bases between them. As DNA, the CDR3 is TGTGCCAGCAGCCCAGAGGCTATTGTAAACATTCAGTACTTC. Protein product: CASSPEAIVNIQYF.

This chain joins TRBV3-1 and TRBJ2-3, with 11 bases aligning to TRBD2. The CDR3 consists of 18 residues. Germline CDR1 LGHDT, CDR2 YNNKEL (reference sequence). V lost 2 bases to trimming and J lost 2 bases; unmatched junction nucleotides: 9. DNA of the CDR3: TGTGCCAGCAGCCAATCGTCCCTAGCGGGGGGTCTCACAGATACGCAGTATTTT. Encoded protein: CASSQSSLAGGLTDTQYF.

V gene TRBV28 combines with J gene TRBJ2-1; TRBD2 matches at 7 bases. The J call may be faulty, since TRBJ2-7 better matches the DNA end. Per the germline V gene, CDR1 is MDHEN and CDR2 is SYDVKM. The CDR3 runs 17 residues. The CDR3 loop is CASSLSPKTSWYNEQYF. The CDR3 DNA follows: TGTGCCAGCAGTTTGTCCCCCAAGACTAGCTGGTACAATGAGCAGTACTTC.

This clonotype is a singleton in its sample. The chain carries TRBV7-9 and TRBJ2-7; a possible D gene is TRBD2 (6 bases). Trimming took off 3 bases at V and 10 bases at J, with 19 bases between the two ends. CDR3 length equals 14 residues. Germline V CDR1 and CDR2: SEHNR, FQNEAQ (reference sequence). The CDR3 protein is CASSLGGSEESQYF. The CDR3 bases are TGTGCCAGCAGCTTGGGGGGTTCCGAAGAGTCCCAGTACTTC.

The chain uses TRBV20-1 and TRBJ2-5; 8 bases are shared with TRBD1. Trimming at V came to 4 bases and at J to 5 bases, leaving 12 bases not matched to a gene. In germline, CDR1 is DFQATT, CDR2 SNEGSKA (reference sequence). There are 15 residues in the CDR3. This CDR3 is CSAKGVPGGGETQYF. The CDR3 DNA reads as TGCAGTGCTAAAGGGGTGCCAGGGGGCGGTGAGACCCAGTACTTC.

This clonotype showed up just a few times. The chain couples TRBV28 to TRBJ1-2; no reliable D call. The CDR3 sequence is 13 residues long. Trimming stripped 2 bases from V and 0 bases from J, with 4 bases between. CDR1 is MDHEN, CDR2 SYDVKM, per germline. CDR3 sequence reads: CASSLEPNYGYTF. The CDR3, as DNA: TGTGCCAGCAGTTTAGAGCCTAACTATGGCTACACCTTC.

Details on this clonotype: Given a much more abundant clone one base away, this may be a read error. J is TRBJ2-7 and V is TRBV12-3 or TRBV12-4; the D is unclear. The CDR3 has 12 residues. The V end lost 6 bases, the J end lost 10 bases, and 16 bases lay between the germline ends. The CDR3 DNA reads as TGTGCCAGCAGGACGGAAGAAGAGGCCCAGTACTTC. This sequence encodes CASRTEEEAQYF.

CDR3 sequence: CASSQDRVREQYF. CDR3 DNA: TGTGCCAGCTCACAAGACAGGGTCCGGGAGCAGTACTTC. The chain joins TRBV18 to TRBJ2-7; 7 positions agree with TRBD1. Germline V gene lookup returns CDR1 KGHSH and CDR2 LQKENI. V shed 4 bases and J 7 bases; nucleotides not matched to a gene: 7. CDR3 length equals 13 residues.

This clonotype was seen more than once but under ten times. V gene TRBV30 combines with J gene TRBJ2-3; D gene uncertain. The CDR3 has 14 residues. CDR1 and CDR2 (germline): GTSNPN, SVGIG (reference sequence). The V end was cut by 0 bases, the J end by 2 bases, with 9 bases between. The CDR3 nucleotides are TGTGCCTGGAGTGTAGGGCCCCTCACAGATACGCAGTATTTT. This encodes CAWSVGPLTDTQYF.

The rearrangement uses TRBV27 and TRBJ2-7, with TRBD2 matching over 9 bases. V lost 5 bases, J lost 3 bases, and 8 bases stayed unmatched. The CDR3 has 15 residues. Germline values: CDR1 MNHEY, CDR2 SMNVEV (reference sequence). CDR3 region: CASSPSSGGFYEQYF. Written as DNA, the CDR3 is TGTGCCAGCAGTCCCTCCAGCGGGGGGTTCTACGAGCAGTACTTC.

This clonotype was observed a single time. The junction differs from germline at one of its ends, possibly a read error. The genes are TRBV7-7 and TRBJ2-2; tentative D call: TRBD1 (5 bases). The CDR3 sequence is 14 residues long. Germline V gene sequence: CDR1 SSHAT, CDR2 FNYEAQ (reference sequence). Written as DNA, the CDR3 is TGTGCTAGCAGCTTACAGGAAAACACCGGGGAGCTGTTTTTT. Translated, it gives CASSLQENTGELFF.

The J gene is TRBJ1-5, the V gene TRBV12-3 or TRBV12-4, with TRBD1 matching 9 bases. With V trimmed by 6 bases and J by 1 base, 4 bases remained unmatched. The CDR3 runs 15 residues. In DNA form, the CDR3 reads TGTGCCAGCAGAGGACAGGGGATAAGCAATCAGCCCCAGCATTTT. Protein: CASRGQGISNQPQHF.

The rearrangement links TRBV7-2 to TRBJ1-2; the match to TRBD1 covers 7 bases. V was clipped by 5 bases and J by 7 bases; unmatched bases: 10. Germline values: CDR1 SGHTA, CDR2 FQGNSA. CDR3 length: 14 amino acids. The CDR3 reads CASSPETGEGGYTF. In DNA form, the CDR3 reads TGTGCCAGCAGCCCTGAAACAGGGGAGGGTGGCTACACCTTC.

This clonotype has only a few counts. The DNA for the CDR3 is TGCGCCAGCAGCTCACCGGGACTAGCGGGGGGGGCTCCAAGCACAGATACGCAGTATTTT. This codes for CASSSPGLAGGAPSTDTQYF. The chain recombines TRBV5-1 with TRBJ2-3; 16 nucleotides agree with TRBD2. J lost 0 bases, V lost 3 bases, and 10 bases had no gene match. The CDR3 spans 20 residues. Germline values: CDR1 SGHRS, CDR2 YFSETQ.

The chain combines TRBV24-1 with TRBJ1-1; a possible D gene is TRBD1 (5 bases). The CDR3 extends over 15 amino acids. Per germline, CDR1 KGHDR and CDR2 SFDVKD. V was pared by 3 bases and J by 5 bases, with 15 bases between. In nucleotides, the CDR3 is TGTGCCACCAGTGATACCCGGACGGGGGTGACTGAAGCTTTCTTT. Translation gives CATSDTRTGVTEAFF.

The rearrangement joins TRBV7-3 to TRBJ2-3; perhaps TRBD2 as D (6 bases). Germline loops: CDR1 SGHTA, CDR2 FQGTGA. V was pared by 5 bases and J by 2 bases, with 14 bases between. The CDR3 is made up of 15 amino acids. The CDR3 reads CASSRISGTTDTQYF. CDR3 in DNA: TGTGCCAGCAGCCGAATTAGCGGAACCACAGATACGCAGTATTTT.

This clonotype showed up just a few times. The rearrangement joins TRBV3-1 to TRBJ2-1, with 8 bases lining up with TRBD2. The J segment lost 0 bases and the V segment lost 1 base, leaving 5 bases of the junction unmatched. Germline V gene sequence: CDR1 LGHDT, CDR2 YNNKEL (reference sequence). The CDR3 length is 17 residues. The CDR3 sequence: CASSQVSGGPSYNEQFF. DNA of the CDR3: TGTGCCAGCAGCCAAGTTTCGGGGGGGCCCTCCTACAATGAGCAGTTCTTC.

This sequence joins TRBV4-3 and TRBJ2-1; TRBD2 agrees at 8 bases. CDR1 is LGHNA, CDR2 YSLEER, per germline. Unmatched junction bases numbered 9, after V lost 3 bases and J lost 8 bases. The CDR3 loop spans 15 amino acids. In DNA form, the CDR3 reads TGCGCCAGCAGCCACCGGAGCGGGAGAGCGGATGAGCAGTTCTTC. Its translation: CASSHRSGRADEQFF.

Notes on this clonotype: The junction differs from germline at one of its ends, possibly a read error. The V gene is TRBV7-9, the J gene TRBJ2-3, with D perhaps matching TRBD1 (6 bases). The CDR3 covers 13 residues. From germline, CDR1 is SEHNR and CDR2 FQNEAQ (reference sequence). CDR3 in DNA: TGTGCCAGCAACTTAGAAGGGGGAGATACGCAGTATTTT. Residues: CASNLEGGDTQYF.

CDR3 residues: CSATPHDDRNEYEQYF. Written as DNA, the CDR3 is TGCAGTGCCACGCCCCATGACGATAGAAACGAGTACGAGCAGTACTTC. The chain joins TRBV20-1 to TRBJ2-7, with D uncertain. CDR1 and CDR2 (germline): DFQATT, SNEGSKA (reference sequence). Trimming cost V 6 bases and J 4 bases, with 25 bases left between them. The CDR3 covers 16 residues.

This clonotype showed up just a few times. The V call is TRBV11-2, the J call TRBJ2-1, with 7 bases identical to TRBD1. Trimming took 8 bases from V and 9 from J; bases not matched to a gene: 13. The CDR3 spans 14 residues. Per germline, CDR1 SGHAT and CDR2 FQNNGV. In DNA, the CDR3 is TGTGCCAGCGGGGCAAGGGGGCGATTTCTTGAGCAGTTCTTC. Its translation: CASGARGRFLEQFF.

This CDR3 is CASSATGVPPETQYF. DNA of the CDR3: TGTGCCAGCAGCGCCACCGGAGTTCCCCCGGAGACCCAGTACTTC. The chain links TRBV2 to TRBJ2-7; no definite D call. The J call may be mistaken, given a closer DNA end match to TRBJ2-5. Germline-derived CDR1 and CDR2 are SNHLY and FYNNEI. The CDR3 contains 15 residues.

This clonotype appeared a few times. The chain recombines TRBV21-1 with TRBJ2-7; the DNA was not used to check the table's D call, TRBD2. TRBV21-1 is a recognized pseudogene. The CDR3 has 17 amino acids. CDR3 coding DNA: TGTGCCAGCAGCAAAGCGCTGGAGCGGGCTTATGGGAGGGAGCAGTACTTC. Protein sequence: CASSKALERAYGREQYF.

This clonotype was seen a handful of times. The chain is built from TRBV9 and TRBJ2-7, with TRBD2 identical over 7 bases. In germline, CDR1 is SGDLS, CDR2 YYNGEE. The V segment lost 3 bases and the J segment 0 bases; nucleotides outside the gene matches: 12. The CDR3 consists of 17 residues. This CDR3 is CASSARGRTRNSYEQYF. CDR3 DNA: TGTGCCAGCAGCGCGAGGGGACGGACTAGGAACTCCTACGAGCAGTACTTC. Variable domain in full (rest from reference TRBV9 and TRBJ2-7): DSGVTQTPKHLITATGQRVTLRCSPRSGDLSVYWYQQSLDQGLQFLIQYYNGEERAKGNILERFSAQQFPDLHSELNLSSLELGDSALYFCASSARGRTRNSYEQYFGPGTRLTVT.

On this clonotype: The junction departs from germline at one end; a sequencing error may be responsible. The rearrangement uses TRBV7-3 and TRBJ1-6; D is undetermined. Germline V gene data show CDR1 as SGHTA and CDR2 as FQGTGA. CDR3 size: 16 residues. The CDR3, as DNA: TGTGCCAGCAGCTCTACCGGGTCCGGCTATAATTCACCCCCCCACTTT. Encoded protein: CASSSTGSGYNSPPHF.

This chain links TRBV7-9 with TRBJ2-3; possibly TRBD1 or TRBD2 for D (5 bases each). The germline V gene has CDR1 SEHNR and CDR2 FQNEAQ (reference sequence). V was cut by 4 bases and J by 4 bases, with 18 bases left in between. This CDR3 has 16 amino acids. Written as DNA, the CDR3 is TGTGCCAGCAGCTCGCCCGGAGCGAGAGGGGCAGATACGCAGTATTTT. Its protein is CASSSPGARGADTQYF. Complete variable domain (other parts from reference TRBV7-9 and TRBJ2-3): DTGVSQNPRHKITKRGQNVTFRCDPISEHNRLYWYRQTLGQGPEFLTYFQNEAQLEKSRLLSDRFSAERPKGSFSTLEIQRTEQGDSAMYLCASSSPGARGADTQYFGPGTRLTVL.